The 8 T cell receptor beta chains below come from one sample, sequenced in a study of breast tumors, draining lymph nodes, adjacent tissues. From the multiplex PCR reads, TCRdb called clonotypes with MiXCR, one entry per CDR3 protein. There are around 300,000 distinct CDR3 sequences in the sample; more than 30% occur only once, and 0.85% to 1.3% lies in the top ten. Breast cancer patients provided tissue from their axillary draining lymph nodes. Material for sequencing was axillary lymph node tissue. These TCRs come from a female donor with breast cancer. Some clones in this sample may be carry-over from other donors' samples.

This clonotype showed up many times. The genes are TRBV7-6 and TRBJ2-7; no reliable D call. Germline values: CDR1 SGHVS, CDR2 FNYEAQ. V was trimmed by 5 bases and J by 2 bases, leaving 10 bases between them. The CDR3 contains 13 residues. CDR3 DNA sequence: TGTGCCAGCAGCCCACAACCTACCTACGAGCAGTACTTC. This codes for CASSPQPTYEQYF.

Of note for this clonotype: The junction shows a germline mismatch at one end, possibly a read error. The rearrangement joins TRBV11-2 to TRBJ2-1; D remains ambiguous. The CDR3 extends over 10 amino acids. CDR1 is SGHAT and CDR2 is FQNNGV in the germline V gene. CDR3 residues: CASSHNEQFF. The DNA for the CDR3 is TGCGCCAGCAGCCACAATGAGCAATTCTTC.

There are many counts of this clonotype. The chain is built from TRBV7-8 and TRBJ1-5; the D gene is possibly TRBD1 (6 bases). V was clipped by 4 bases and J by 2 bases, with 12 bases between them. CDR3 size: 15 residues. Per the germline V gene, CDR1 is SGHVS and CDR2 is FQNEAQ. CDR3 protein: CASSWGGSGNQPQHF. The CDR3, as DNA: TGTGCCAGCAGCTGGGGGGGCTCAGGCAATCAGCCCCAGCATTTT.

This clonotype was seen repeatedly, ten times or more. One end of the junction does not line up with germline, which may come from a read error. CDR3 coding DNA: TGTGCTAGCAGCTTAGAAGATTGGGTTGGCGGGAGTCAGACCCAGTACTTC. Translating gives CASSLEDWVGGSQTQYF. The gene calls are TRBV7-7 and TRBJ2-5, with 7 bases that match TRBD2. CDR3 length equals 17 residues. Germline CDR1 reads SSHAT; CDR2 reads FNYEAQ (reference sequence).

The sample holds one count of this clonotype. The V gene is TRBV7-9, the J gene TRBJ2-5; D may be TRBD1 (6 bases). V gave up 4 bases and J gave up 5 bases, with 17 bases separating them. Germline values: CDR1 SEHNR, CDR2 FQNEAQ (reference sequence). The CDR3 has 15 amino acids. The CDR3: CASSSDGRGGETQYF. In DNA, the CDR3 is TGTGCCAGCAGCTCAGACGGCAGGGGTGGGGAGACCCAGTACTTC.

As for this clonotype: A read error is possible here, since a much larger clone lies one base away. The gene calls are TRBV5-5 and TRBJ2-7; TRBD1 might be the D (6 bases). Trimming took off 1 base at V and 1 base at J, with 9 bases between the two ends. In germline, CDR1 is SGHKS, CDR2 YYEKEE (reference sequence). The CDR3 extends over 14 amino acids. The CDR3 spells CASSLWDTSYEQYF. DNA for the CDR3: TGTGCCAGCAGCTTGTGGGACACGTCCTACGAGCAGTACTTC. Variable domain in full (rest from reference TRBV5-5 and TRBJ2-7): DAGVTQSPTHLIKTRGQQVTLRCSPISGHKSVSWYQQVLGQGPQFIFQYYEKEERGRGNFPDRFSARQFPNYSSELNVNALLLGDSALYLCASSLWDTSYEQYFGPGTRLTVT.

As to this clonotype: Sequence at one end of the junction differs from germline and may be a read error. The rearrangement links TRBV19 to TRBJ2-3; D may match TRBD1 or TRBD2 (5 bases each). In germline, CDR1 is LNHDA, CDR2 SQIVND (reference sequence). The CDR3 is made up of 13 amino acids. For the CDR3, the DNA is TGTGCCAGTGGTATAGACGGGGCAGATACACAGTATTTT. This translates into CASGIDGADTQYF. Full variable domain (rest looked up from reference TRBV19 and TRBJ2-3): DGGITQSPKYLFRKEGQNVTLSCEQNLNHDAMYWYRQDPGQGLRLIYYSQIVNDFQKGDIAEGYSVSREKKESFPLTVTSAQKNPTAFYLCASGIDGADTQYFGPGTRLTVL.

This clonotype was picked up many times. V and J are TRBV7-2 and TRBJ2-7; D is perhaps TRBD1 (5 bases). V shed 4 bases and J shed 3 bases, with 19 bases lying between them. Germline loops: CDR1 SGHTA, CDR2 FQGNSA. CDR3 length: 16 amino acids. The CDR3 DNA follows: TGTGCCAGCAGCTCGACCACAGGACGCCGAGACTACGAGCAGTACTTC. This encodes CASSSTTGRRDYEQYF.